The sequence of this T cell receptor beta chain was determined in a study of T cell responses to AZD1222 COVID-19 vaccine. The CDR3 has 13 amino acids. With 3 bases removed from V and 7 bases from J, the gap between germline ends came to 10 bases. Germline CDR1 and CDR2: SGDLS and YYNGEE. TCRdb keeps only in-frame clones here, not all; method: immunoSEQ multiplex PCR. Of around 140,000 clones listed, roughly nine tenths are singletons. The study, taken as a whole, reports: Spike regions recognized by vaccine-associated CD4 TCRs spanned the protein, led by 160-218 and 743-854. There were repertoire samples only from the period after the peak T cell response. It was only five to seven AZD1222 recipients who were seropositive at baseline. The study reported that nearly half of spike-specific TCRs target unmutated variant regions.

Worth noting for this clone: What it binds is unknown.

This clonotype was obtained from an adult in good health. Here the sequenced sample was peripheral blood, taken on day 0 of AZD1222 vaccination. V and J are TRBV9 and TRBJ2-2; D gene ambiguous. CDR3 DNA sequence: TGTGCCAGCAGCGACCCGCTTTTCGGGGAGCTGTTTTTT. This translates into CASSDPLFGELFF.